The rows below give T cell receptor beta chains drawn from one sample of a study of yellow fever vaccine responses in identical twins. MiXCR was run by TCRdb on the RT-PCR reads, yielding one entry per CDR3 protein. The profile shows about 6,000 distinct CDR3 sequences, about 65% of them singletons. The sample here was T cells from blood (PBMCs), unsorted or a sorted subset (not recorded which), taken before or after yellow fever vaccination (not recorded which). The receptors shown here come from a woman aged 18-30 years who received the yellow fever vaccine. CDR3s include the opening cysteine and the closing phenylalanine or tryptophan. Each record gives: V gene, J gene, clone size, D gene, CDR3 protein, CDR3 DNA. D genes are given only for firm matches. Size is omitted from some rows. Given values are once, few, many or a class for expanded clones.

v_gene: TRBV3-1; j_gene: TRBJ2-7; abundance: .; d_gene: TRBD2; CDR3aa: CASSQDLLAGLYEQYF; CDR3nt: TGTGCCAGCAGCCAAGATTTACTAGCGGGTCTCTACGAGCAGTACTTC
v_gene: TRBV11-2; j_gene: TRBJ2-3; abundance: .; d_gene: TRBD2; CDR3aa: CASSLWGLAGGTDTQYF; CDR3nt: TGTGCCAGCAGCTTATGGGGACTAGCGGGGGGCACAGATACGCAGTATTTT
v_gene: TRBV7-9; j_gene: TRBJ1-6; abundance: .; d_gene: .; CDR3aa: CASSDRPGIISPLHF; CDR3nt: TGTGCCAGCAGCGATAGGCCAGGGATTATTTCACCCCTCCACTTT
v_gene: TRBV29-1; j_gene: TRBJ2-1; abundance: few; d_gene: .; CDR3aa: CSAHLPASYNEQFF; CDR3nt: TGCAGCGCTCACTTACCCGCGAGCTACAATGAGCAGTTCTTC
v_gene: TRBV6-2/TRBV6-3; j_gene: TRBJ1-5; abundance: few; d_gene: .; CDR3aa: CANPKFQPQHF; CDR3nt: TGTGCCAACCCAAAATTTCAGCCCCAGCATTTT
v_gene: TRBV4-3; j_gene: TRBJ2-3; abundance: few; d_gene: .; CDR3aa: CASSSKPGTDYTDTQYF; CDR3nt: TGCGCCAGCAGTTCCAAGCCCGGGACTGACTACACAGATACGCAGTATTTT
v_gene: TRBV5-4; j_gene: TRBJ2-3; abundance: .; d_gene: .; CDR3aa: CASSLSTDTQYF; CDR3nt: TGTGCCAGCAGTCTCAGCACAGATACGCAGTATTTT
v_gene: TRBV7-7; j_gene: TRBJ1-1; abundance: .; d_gene: .; CDR3aa: CASSLQQGSEAFF; CDR3nt: TGTGCTAGCAGCTTACAACAGGGCTCTGAAGCTTTCTTT
v_gene: TRBV4-2; j_gene: TRBJ2-5; abundance: .; d_gene: .; CDR3aa: CASSQLVGDQETQYF; CDR3nt: TGTGCCAGCAGCCAGCTCGTGGGAGACCAAGAGACCCAGTACTTC
v_gene: TRBV29-1; j_gene: TRBJ2-3; abundance: .; d_gene: .; CDR3aa: CSVDLDTQYF; CDR3nt: TGCAGCGTTGATTTAGATACGCAGTATTTT
v_gene: TRBV2; j_gene: TRBJ2-4; abundance: .; d_gene: .; CDR3aa: CASSNQGAKNIQYF; CDR3nt: TGTGCCAGCAGTAATCAGGGGGCCAAAAACATTCAGTACTTC
v_gene: TRBV19; j_gene: TRBJ1-5; abundance: .; d_gene: TRBD1; CDR3aa: CASSGTGQSNQPQHF; CDR3nt: TGTGCCAGTAGCGGGACAGGACAGTCCAATCAGCCCCAGCATTTT
v_gene: TRBV7-9; j_gene: TRBJ2-5; abundance: .; d_gene: TRBD2; CDR3aa: CASSLGLAGQETQYF; CDR3nt: TGTGCCAGCAGCCTCGGACTAGCGGGGCAAGAGACCCAGTACTTC
v_gene: TRBV11-1; j_gene: TRBJ2-7; abundance: .; d_gene: TRBD2; CDR3aa: CASSSSGGSYEQYF; CDR3nt: TGTGCCAGCAGCTCTAGCGGGGGATCCTACGAGCAGTACTTC
v_gene: TRBV29-1; j_gene: TRBJ2-3; abundance: .; d_gene: .; CDR3aa: CSVDKGHTDTQYF; CDR3nt: TGCAGCGTTGATAAGGGGCACACAGATACGCAGTATTTT
v_gene: TRBV20-1; j_gene: TRBJ2-7; abundance: .; d_gene: .; CDR3aa: CSARGRTSSYEQYF; CDR3nt: TGCAGTGCTAGAGGAAGAACGAGCTCCTACGAGCAGTACTTC
v_gene: TRBV24-1; j_gene: TRBJ2-2; abundance: .; d_gene: .; CDR3aa: CATSDFPGELFF; CDR3nt: TGTGCCACCAGTGATTTCCCCGGGGAGCTGTTTTTT
v_gene: TRBV12-3/TRBV12-4; j_gene: TRBJ1-5; abundance: once; d_gene: .; CDR3aa: CASTIGGHGTQPQHF; CDR3nt: TGTGCCAGCACCATTGGGGGTCACGGTACTCAGCCCCAGCATTTT
v_gene: TRBV4-1; j_gene: TRBJ1-2; abundance: few; d_gene: .; CDR3aa: CASSQQGSNGGYTF; CDR3nt: TGCGCCAGCAGCCAACAGGGGTCTAACGGTGGCTACACCTTC
v_gene: TRBV20-1; j_gene: TRBJ2-5; abundance: .; d_gene: TRBD1; CDR3aa: CSAPDRGETQYF; CDR3nt: TGCAGTGCTCCGGACAGGGGAGAGACCCAGTACTTC
v_gene: TRBV2; j_gene: TRBJ1-5; abundance: .; d_gene: .; CDR3aa: CASSQDVGSNQPQHF; CDR3nt: TGTGCCAGCAGCCAGGATGTGGGTAGCAATCAGCCCCAGCATTTT
v_gene: TRBV28; j_gene: TRBJ2-7; abundance: few; d_gene: .; CDR3aa: CASTGGQSYEQYF; CDR3nt: TGTGCCAGCACCGGGGGACAATCCTACGAGCAGTACTTC
v_gene: TRBV15; j_gene: TRBJ1-5; abundance: once; d_gene: .; CDR3aa: CATFGAGNQPQHF; CDR3nt: TGTGCCACCTTTGGCGCAGGGAATCAGCCCCAGCATTTT
v_gene: TRBV23-1; j_gene: TRBJ2-7; abundance: .; d_gene: TRBD1; CDR3aa: CASSQWTGTYEQYF; CDR3nt: TGCGCCAGCAGTCAGTGGACAGGGACCTACGAGCAGTACTTC
v_gene: TRBV4-1; j_gene: TRBJ1-3; abundance: .; d_gene: .; CDR3aa: CASSQDGIGGSGNTIYF; CDR3nt: TGCGCCAGCAGCCAAGATGGCATCGGGGGGTCTGGAAACACCATATATTTT
v_gene: TRBV5-4; j_gene: TRBJ2-7; abundance: few; d_gene: TRBD2; CDR3aa: CASSTSGLTSYEQYF; CDR3nt: TGTGCCAGCAGTACTAGCGGCTTGACCTCCTACGAGCAGTACTTC
v_gene: TRBV29-1; j_gene: TRBJ2-7; abundance: .; d_gene: .; CDR3aa: CSVEIRWAGEQYF; CDR3nt: TGCAGCGTTGAAATCAGGTGGGCCGGGGAGCAGTACTTC
v_gene: TRBV29-1; j_gene: TRBJ2-5; abundance: .; d_gene: TRBD1; CDR3aa: CSVPGQGGETQYF; CDR3nt: TGCAGCGTTCCGGGACAGGGGGGAGAGACCCAGTACTTC
v_gene: TRBV7-3; j_gene: TRBJ2-5; abundance: .; d_gene: TRBD2; CDR3aa: CASSSGGGPQETQYF; CDR3nt: TGTGCCAGCAGCTCGGGGGGGGGACCCCAAGAGACCCAGTACTTC
v_gene: TRBV18; j_gene: TRBJ2-7; abundance: .; d_gene: TRBD2; CDR3aa: CASSPGLAGGSYEQYF; CDR3nt: TGTGCCAGCTCTCCTGGACTAGCGGGAGGTTCCTACGAGCAGTACTTC
v_gene: TRBV7-9; j_gene: TRBJ2-7; abundance: .; d_gene: TRBD1; CDR3aa: CASRGQGSYEQYF; CDR3nt: TGTGCCAGCCGCGGACAGGGGTCCTACGAGCAGTACTTC
v_gene: TRBV2; j_gene: TRBJ2-1; abundance: .; d_gene: TRBD2; CDR3aa: CASRERTSASYNEQFF; CDR3nt: TGTGCCAGCAGAGAGAGGACTAGCGCATCCTACAATGAGCAGTTCTTC
v_gene: TRBV19; j_gene: TRBJ2-2; abundance: .; d_gene: .; CDR3aa: CASIGRRSTGELFF; CDR3nt: TGTGCCAGTATTGGCAGGCGAAGCACCGGGGAGCTGTTTTTT
v_gene: TRBV2; j_gene: TRBJ2-1; abundance: .; d_gene: TRBD2; CDR3aa: CASSESLAGRDEQFF; CDR3nt: TGTGCCAGCAGTGAGAGCCTAGCGGGGCGGGATGAGCAGTTCTTC
v_gene: TRBV29-1; j_gene: TRBJ2-1; abundance: few; d_gene: .; CDR3aa: CSVEIGDRRQFF; CDR3nt: TGCAGCGTTGAAATTGGCGACAGGAGGCAGTTCTTC
v_gene: TRBV7-2; j_gene: TRBJ2-7; abundance: once; d_gene: .; CDR3aa: CASSLRSGGDEQYF; CDR3nt: TGTGCCAGCAGCCTTCGCTCGGGGGGCGACGAGCAGTACTTC
v_gene: TRBV7-9; j_gene: TRBJ1-6; abundance: few; d_gene: TRBD1; CDR3aa: CAIGGTGKGSPLHF; CDR3nt: TGTGCCATCGGGGGGACAGGGAAAGGTTCACCCCTCCACTTT
v_gene: TRBV2; j_gene: TRBJ2-3; abundance: .; d_gene: .; CDR3aa: CASNLAPTDTQYF; CDR3nt: TGTGCCAGCAACCTAGCCCCCACAGATACGCAGTATTTT
v_gene: TRBV2; j_gene: TRBJ2-5; abundance: .; d_gene: .; CDR3aa: CASSELFLRDRETQYF; CDR3nt: TGTGCCAGCAGTGAACTCTTCTTGCGGGATAGGGAGACCCAGTACTTC
v_gene: TRBV6-1; j_gene: TRBJ1-6; abundance: .; d_gene: .; CDR3aa: CASSPSKDGRNSPLHF; CDR3nt: TGTGCCAGCAGCCCCAGCAAGGACGGGAGAAATTCACCCCTCCACTTT
v_gene: TRBV10-3; j_gene: TRBJ2-5; abundance: once; d_gene: .; CDR3aa: CAISEMETQYF; CDR3nt: TGTGCCATCAGTGAGATGGAGACCCAGTACTTC
v_gene: TRBV20-1; j_gene: TRBJ1-1; abundance: few; d_gene: .; CDR3aa: CSAGGSEAFF; CDR3nt: TGCAGTGCAGGGGGTTCTGAAGCTTTCTTT
v_gene: TRBV3-1; j_gene: TRBJ1-3; abundance: .; d_gene: .; CDR3aa: CGASTGNTIYF; CDR3nt: TGTGGTGCCTCGACTGGAAACACCATATATTTT
v_gene: TRBV15; j_gene: TRBJ1-1; abundance: .; d_gene: .; CDR3aa: CATSRHKKEAEAFF; CDR3nt: TGTGCCACCAGCAGACATAAGAAGGAGGCTGAAGCTTTCTTT
v_gene: TRBV7-3; j_gene: TRBJ2-3; abundance: few; d_gene: TRBD1; CDR3aa: CASSSQTGETDTQYF; CDR3nt: TGTGCCAGCAGCTCCCAGACAGGGGAAACAGATACGCAGTATTTT
v_gene: TRBV6-5; j_gene: TRBJ1-2; abundance: .; d_gene: TRBD1; CDR3aa: CASSYRGTGDNDYGYTF; CDR3nt: TGTGCCAGCAGTTACAGGGGGACAGGGGACAATGACTATGGCTACACCTTC
v_gene: TRBV6-2/TRBV6-3; j_gene: TRBJ2-1; abundance: .; d_gene: .; CDR3aa: CASSYTTNEQFF; CDR3nt: TGTGCCAGCAGTTACACTACTAATGAGCAGTTCTTC
v_gene: TRBV24-1; j_gene: TRBJ1-5; abundance: .; d_gene: TRBD1; CDR3aa: CATSTGGSNQPQHF; CDR3nt: TGTGCCACCAGTACAGGGGGCAGCAATCAGCCCCAGCATTTT
v_gene: TRBV12-3/TRBV12-4; j_gene: TRBJ2-2; abundance: .; d_gene: .; CDR3aa: CASSRGTGELFF; CDR3nt: TGTGCCAGCAGCCGGGGAACCGGGGAGCTGTTTTTT
v_gene: TRBV6-2/TRBV6-3; j_gene: TRBJ2-3; abundance: .; d_gene: TRBD2; CDR3aa: CASSLLAGGDTQYF; CDR3nt: TGTGCCAGCAGTCTACTAGCGGGAGGAGATACGCAGTATTTT
v_gene: TRBV6-1; j_gene: TRBJ1-2; abundance: .; d_gene: .; CDR3aa: CASRPTGRDGYTF; CDR3nt: TGTGCCAGCAGACCAACGGGGAGGGATGGCTACACCTTC
v_gene: TRBV3-1; j_gene: TRBJ2-7; abundance: .; d_gene: .; CDR3aa: CASSRTFNEQYF; CDR3nt: TGTGCCAGCAGCCGGACTTTCAACGAGCAGTACTTC
v_gene: TRBV10-3; j_gene: TRBJ1-1; abundance: .; d_gene: .; CDR3aa: CAITPGGADTEAFF; CDR3nt: TGTGCCATCACACCCGGCGGGGCGGACACTGAAGCTTTCTTT
v_gene: TRBV11-1; j_gene: TRBJ1-1; abundance: .; d_gene: .; CDR3aa: CASSARQMNTEAFF; CDR3nt: TGTGCCAGCAGCGCCCGCCAAATGAACACTGAAGCTTTCTTT
v_gene: TRBV4-1; j_gene: TRBJ2-6; abundance: few; d_gene: .; CDR3aa: CASSHHKSSGANVLTF; CDR3nt: TGCGCCAGCAGCCATCACAAGAGCTCTGGGGCCAACGTCCTGACTTTC
v_gene: TRBV18; j_gene: TRBJ1-1; abundance: .; d_gene: .; CDR3aa: CASSTRSNKSGNTEAFF; CDR3nt: TGTGCCAGCTCAACACGAAGTAATAAGTCGGGGAACACTGAAGCTTTCTTT
v_gene: TRBV29-1; j_gene: TRBJ2-5; abundance: .; d_gene: TRBD2; CDR3aa: CSVLIAGQETQYF; CDR3nt: TGCAGCGTACTGATAGCGGGACAAGAGACCCAGTACTTC
v_gene: TRBV29-1; j_gene: TRBJ2-7; abundance: .; d_gene: .; CDR3aa: CSVERRDEQYF; CDR3nt: TGCAGCGTTGAGCGTAGGGACGAGCAGTACTTC